The 23 T cell receptor beta chains below come from one sample, sequenced in a study of regulatory T cells in long-lasting Graves disease. Time point given: newly diagnosed GD, antithyroid drugs for less than 3 months. Extracted PBMC RNA gave rise to the TCR library. Assembly of TCR beta libraries relied on iRepertoire HTBI primers together with Arm-PCR of CDR3 regions. One entry per CDR3 protein results from TCRdb running MiXCR on the multiplex PCR reads. The data hold about 620,000 distinct CDR3 sequences, with about 16% observed a single time. These records were also assigned to another study, of T cells in Graves' hyperthyroidism and ophthalmopathy.

The material was peripheral blood mononuclear cells (PBMCs), obtained at new diagnosis, from a patient treated with antithyroid drugs. The receptors were gathered from a woman in her 30s with Graves disease.

V and J are TRBV3-1 and TRBJ1-5; D is unresolved. The V end was cut by 3 bases, the J end by 3 bases, with 9 bases between. Germline V CDR1 and CDR2: LGHDT, YNNKEL (reference sequence). This CDR3 contains 14 residues. This CDR3 is CASSQAGINQPQHF. In nucleotides, the CDR3 is TGTGCCAGCAGCCAGGCCGGGATCAATCAGCCCCAGCATTTT.

This clonotype was detected many times. V usage is TRBV28 and J usage is TRBJ2-5; D is ambiguous. The length of the CDR3 is 12 residues. The germline gives CDR1 MDHEN, CDR2 SYDVKM. V was cut by 3 bases and J by 7 bases, with 9 bases left in between. The CDR3 DNA sequence: TGTGCCAGCAGTTTTTTCCGTGGGACCCAGTACTTC. Amino acid sequence: CASSFFRGTQYF.

This clonotype was observed at least ten times. The chain has TRBV28 and TRBJ1-1; 8 bases are shared with TRBD1. The germline CDR1 and CDR2 sequences are MDHEN and SYDVKM. CDR3 length equals 13 residues. The J segment lost 5 bases and the V segment lost 5 bases, leaving 4 bases of the junction unmatched. CDR3 coding DNA: TGTGCCAGCAGTCCAACAGGGGGAACTGAAGCTTTCTTT. This codes for CASSPTGGTEAFF.

This clonotype was found many times. V usage is TRBV28 and J usage is TRBJ1-1; the D gene is possibly TRBD1 (6 bases). V was trimmed by 6 bases and J by 4 bases, leaving 18 bases between them. CDR3 size: 15 residues. Germline CDR1 and CDR2: MDHEN and SYDVKM. For the CDR3, the DNA is TGTGCCAGCAGGGTTACAGGGAAGGGAGGCACTGAAGCTTTCTTT. It yields the protein CASRVTGKGGTEAFF.

This rearrangement joins TRBV19 to TRBJ2-1, with a possible D match to TRBD2 (5 bases). Trimming took off 4 bases at V and 6 bases at J, with 10 bases between the two ends. This CDR3 is built from 13 residues. The germline V gene encodes CDR1 LNHDA and CDR2 SQIVND (reference sequence). The DNA of the CDR3 is TGTGCCAGTAGTAACCGGGAACTCAATGAGCAGTTCTTC. Protein: CASSNRELNEQFF. The entire variable domain, with the rest obtained from reference TRBV19 and TRBJ2-1, is as follows: DGGITQSPKYLFRKEGQNVTLSCEQNLNHDAMYWYRQDPGQGLRLIYYSQIVNDFQKGDIAEGYSVSREKKESFPLTVTSAQKNPTAFYLCASSNRELNEQFFGPGTRLTVL.

The chain carries TRBV2 and TRBJ2-1; TRBD1 might be the D (7 bases). The CDR3 is 16 amino acids. V lost 4 bases, J lost 7 bases, and 20 bases lay in between. The germline V gene encodes CDR1 SNHLY and CDR2 FYNNEI. DNA of the CDR3: TGTGCCAGCAGTGGGACAGGCCGGGGGATAGTGAATGAGCAGTTCTTC. Translated, it gives CASSGTGRGIVNEQFF.

With respect to this clonotype: Mismatch with germline at one junction end may stem from a read error. The V call is TRBV7-8, the J call TRBJ2-1; D gene uncertain. This CDR3 has 16 residues. CDR1 is SGHVS and CDR2 is FQNEAQ in the germline V gene. The CDR3 loop reads CASRLAGTSSYNEQFF. As DNA, the CDR3 is TGTGCCAGCAGGTTAGCAGGAACAAGCTCCTACAATGAGCAGTTCTTC.

The chain links TRBV2 to TRBJ2-7; 8 bases line up with TRBD1. V trimming: 7 bases; J trimming: 5 bases; junction bases outside the gene matches: 10. Looked up from germline, CDR1 is SNHLY and CDR2 is FYNNEI. The CDR3 spans 14 residues. The CDR3 loop is CASTPGQGWNEQYF. CDR3 in DNA: TGTGCCAGCACCCCAGGACAGGGCTGGAACGAGCAGTACTTC.

This clonotype was seen a handful of times. The chain combines TRBV28 with TRBJ2-3, with TRBD1 matching 9 bases. Germline V lookup: CDR1 MDHEN, CDR2 SYDVKM. This CDR3 spans 15 amino acids. After removal of 2 bases from V and 7 bases from J, the junction contained 7 bases not matched to a gene. The CDR3 region has the DNA TGTGCCAGCAGTTTAGGGACAGGGTTTGCACATACGCAGTATTTT. This sequence encodes CASSLGTGFAHTQYF.

The rearrangement joins TRBV6-2 or TRBV6-3 to TRBJ1-5, with 9 bases identical to TRBD1. CDR1 is MNHEY and CDR2 is SVGEGT in the germline V gene. The CDR3 has 15 amino acids. V lost 10 bases and J lost 4; bases outside the gene matches: 11. This CDR3 is CATGGGQGANQPQHF. Written as DNA, the CDR3 is TGTGCCACCGGGGGGGGACAGGGCGCAAATCAGCCCCAGCATTTT.

This clonotype has a count of ten or more. The chain uses TRBV2 and TRBJ1-6; D is undetermined. Germline CDR1 SNHLY, CDR2 FYNNEI. CDR3 length equals 15 residues. V was trimmed by 6 bases and J by 10 bases, leaving 19 bases between them. The CDR3 DNA sequence: TGTGCCAGCAGGGAAAGTACTGACTCCAGGTCACCCCTCCACTTT. Amino acid sequence: CASRESTDSRSPLHF.

This chain links TRBV6-5 with TRBJ2-3; D is unresolved. Germline CDR1 and CDR2: MNHEY and SVGAGI. This CDR3 has 12 residues. Trimming shortened V by 4 bases and J by 8 bases, and 10 bases separated the two germline ends. The CDR3, as DNA: TGTGCCAGCAGTTCGGCCGCGGTTACGCAGTATTTT. Protein product: CASSSAAVTQYF.

This clonotype was counted many times. V usage is TRBV6-1 and J usage is TRBJ1-4; 8 bases are shared with TRBD1. V lost 6 bases to trimming and J lost 8 bases; unmatched junction nucleotides: 8. The CDR3 consists of 14 residues. Germline V gives CDR1 MNHNS, CDR2 SASEGT. CDR3 region: CASSPDRGGEKLFF. For the CDR3, the DNA is TGTGCCAGCAGCCCCGACAGGGGTGGAGAAAAACTGTTTTTT.

Many counts were recorded for this clonotype. The chain has TRBV6-1 and TRBJ2-3; the D gene could be TRBD1 or TRBD2 (6 bases each). The CDR3 covers 13 residues. The germline gives CDR1 MNHNS, CDR2 SASEGT. Trimming stripped 5 bases from V and 8 bases from J, with 14 bases between. This CDR3 reads CASSRGDRATQYF. CDR3 nucleotide sequence: TGTGCCAGCAGTAGGGGGGACCGGGCTACGCAGTATTTT.

In its sample, this clonotype was seen many times. V and J are TRBV28 and TRBJ1-5; D unclear. Germline V gene data show CDR1 as MDHEN and CDR2 as SYDVKM. V lost 10 bases and J lost 3, with 19 bases in between. This CDR3 is built from 15 residues. This chain's CDR3 is CATFGRPGDNQPQHF. The DNA for the CDR3 is TGTGCCACCTTCGGGAGACCCGGGGACAATCAGCCCCAGCATTTT.

The count of this clonotype is one. The junction departs from germline at one end; a sequencing error may be responsible. This chain connects TRBV12-3 or TRBV12-4 to TRBJ1-1, with 7 bases identical to TRBD1. CDR3 size: 16 residues. CDR3 nucleotide sequence: TGTGCCAGCAGATCCGGACTCAGGGGGATGAACACTGTAGCTTTCTTT. Its translation: CASRSGLRGMNTVAFF.

This clonotype was found many times. The J gene is TRBJ2-5, the V gene TRBV6-5; the D call may be TRBD1 or TRBD2 (5 bases each). CDR1 is MNHEY, CDR2 SVGAGI, per germline. The CDR3 sequence is 16 residues long. V lost 4 bases to trimming and J lost 3 bases, with 18 bases between them. This CDR3 reads CASSSPGPAEKETQYF. In DNA, the CDR3 is TGTGCCAGCAGTTCTCCGGGACCGGCGGAGAAAGAGACCCAGTACTTC.

A remark on this clonotype: One end of the junction fails to match germline, which may point to a read error. The chain has TRBV25-1 and TRBJ2-7, with a possible D match to TRBD2 (5 bases). The V gene's germline CDR1 is MGHDK and CDR2 SYGVNS. The CDR3 has 12 amino acids. Here the CDR3 DNA reads TGTGCCAGCAGTGATCCCGGGCGGACTGTGCACTTC. Residues: CASSDPGRTVHF.

The rearrangement joins TRBV19 to TRBJ2-3; TRBD1 matches 12 bases. V lost 4 bases, J lost 2 bases, and 10 bases stayed unmatched. The CDR3 spans 18 residues. Germline loops: CDR1 LNHDA, CDR2 SQIVND (reference sequence). The CDR3 sequence: CASSKTGTGGFLTDTQYF. The CDR3 bases are TGTGCCAGTAGTAAAACCGGGACAGGGGGCTTCCTCACAGATACGCAGTATTTT.

This clonotype has at least ten counts. The J gene is TRBJ1-1, the V gene TRBV20-1; possibly TRBD1 for D (6 bases). The V and J ends lost 1 base and 1 base respectively, with 13 bases between them. Germline V lookup: CDR1 DFQATT, CDR2 SNEGSKA (reference sequence). CDR3 length: 15 residues. The CDR3 region is CSARVGGTQNTEAFF. The CDR3 DNA reads as TGCAGTGCTAGAGTGGGGGGGACACAGAACACTGAAGCTTTCTTT.

The chain recombines TRBV10-1 with TRBJ2-6; the match to TRBD2 covers 7 bases. From germline, CDR1 is WNHNN and CDR2 SYGVQD (reference sequence). This CDR3 spans 16 amino acids. Germline trimming cut 7 bases from V and 0 bases from J; bases unmatched to any gene: 6. The CDR3 loop reads CASTAGRSSGANVLTF. Written as DNA, the CDR3 is TGCGCCAGCACAGCGGGAAGAAGCTCTGGGGCCAACGTCCTGACTTTC.

This clonotype came up many times. This chain links TRBV28 with TRBJ2-7, with D unclear. V lost 2 bases, J lost 10 bases, and 6 bases lay in between. This CDR3 region has 10 residues. CDR1 and CDR2 (germline): MDHEN, SYDVKM. The CDR3 protein is CASSLRRQYF. CDR3 nucleotides: TGTGCCAGCAGTTTACGCCGCCAGTACTTC.

The gene calls are TRBV7-9 and TRBJ1-2; 11 nucleotides line up with TRBD1. The length of the CDR3 is 13 residues. From germline, CDR1 is SEHNR and CDR2 FQNEAQ (reference sequence). Losses at the gene ends were 5 bases for V and 7 bases for J; bases not matched to a gene: 3. As DNA, the CDR3 is TGTGCCAGCAGCGGGGGGACAGGGGGTGGCTACACCTTC. This translates into CASSGGTGGGYTF.